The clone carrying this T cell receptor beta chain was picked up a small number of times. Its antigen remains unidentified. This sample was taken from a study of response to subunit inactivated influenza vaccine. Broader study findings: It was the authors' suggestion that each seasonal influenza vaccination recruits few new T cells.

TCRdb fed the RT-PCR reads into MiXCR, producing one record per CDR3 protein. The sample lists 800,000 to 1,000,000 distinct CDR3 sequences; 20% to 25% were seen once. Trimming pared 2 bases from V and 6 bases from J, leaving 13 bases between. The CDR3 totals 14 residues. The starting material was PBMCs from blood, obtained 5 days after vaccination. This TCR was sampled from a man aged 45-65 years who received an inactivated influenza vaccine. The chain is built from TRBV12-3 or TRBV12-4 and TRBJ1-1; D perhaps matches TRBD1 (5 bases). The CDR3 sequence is CASSLRRGRAEAFF. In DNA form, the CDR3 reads TGTGCCAGCAGTTTAAGGAGGGGTAGGGCTGAAGCTTTCTTT.